These T cell receptor beta chains were read from a single sample in a study of OX40 agonist ivuxolimab in advanced cancers. The assay was immunoSEQ multiplex PCR, and TCRdb's table has in-frame clones only and misses some. The sample has just over 95,000 clones; roughly 88% are singletons. The sequencing here drew on CD4+ or CD8+ T cells sorted from blood, taken in a trial of the OX40 agonist ivuxolimab. The receptors here all came from an adult with an advanced solid tumor such as melanoma, head and neck, liver or kidney cancer. CDR3s include the opening cysteine and the closing phenylalanine or tryptophan. D genes are given only for firm matches. Some rows mark clone size as missing; the rest say once, few, many or name a class of expanded clone.

clone size: NA; V gene: TRBV7-9; D gene: NA; J gene: TRBJ2-7; CDR3 DNA: TGTGCCAGCAGCTTAGATCTGTCGATGGACCCGTGGGAGCAGTACTTC; CDR3 protein: CASSLDLSMDPWEQYF
clone size: NA; V gene: TRBV18; D gene: NA; J gene: TRBJ2-7; CDR3 DNA: TGTGCCAGCTCACCATATCAGGGAGGCGGCGAGCAGTACTTC; CDR3 protein: CASSPYQGGGEQYF
clone size: NA; V gene: TRBV5-4; D gene: TRBD1; J gene: TRBJ1-3; CDR3 DNA: TGTGCCAGCAGCCGGGACAGGGTTGGAAACACCATATATTTT; CDR3 protein: CASSRDRVGNTIYF
clone size: NA; V gene: TRBV7-8; D gene: NA; J gene: TRBJ1-2; CDR3 DNA: TGTGCCAGCAGCGAACGGAGAACTAACTATGGCTACACCTTC; CDR3 protein: CASSERRTNYGYTF
clone size: few; V gene: TRBV11-1; D gene: NA; J gene: TRBJ2-5; CDR3 DNA: TGTGCCAGCAGCCTAAGCGAGCAAGAGACCCAGTACTTC; CDR3 protein: CASSLSEQETQYF
clone size: NA; V gene: TRBV5-1; D gene: NA; J gene: TRBJ2-4; CDR3 DNA: TGCGCCAGCAGCTTGGGGCCGCGGGACCCAGTTCAGTACTTC; CDR3 protein: CASSLGPRDPVQYF
clone size: NA; V gene: TRBV10-3; D gene: NA; J gene: TRBJ1-1; CDR3 DNA: TGTGCCATCAAACAGCCGAACACTGAAGCTTTCTTT; CDR3 protein: CAIKQPNTEAFF
clone size: once; V gene: TRBV7-9; D gene: NA; J gene: TRBJ1-6; CDR3 DNA: TGTGCCGGCAACCGGGGACAAGGGCCGAGTAATTCACCCCTCCACTTT; CDR3 protein: CAGNRGQGPSNSPLHF
clone size: NA; V gene: TRBV7-2; D gene: TRBD2; J gene: TRBJ2-7; CDR3 DNA: TGTGCCAGCAGCTCCCGAGTAGGGAGGGAGGCCTACGAGCAGTACTTC; CDR3 protein: CASSSRVGREAYEQYF
clone size: few; V gene: TRBV7-9; D gene: TRBD2; J gene: TRBJ2-3; CDR3 DNA: TGTGCCAGCAGCTCTACTAGCGGGAGGATTCTCCTGCAGACAGATACGCAGTATTTT; CDR3 protein: CASSSTSGRILLQTDTQYF
clone size: NA; V gene: TRBV19; D gene: NA; J gene: TRBJ2-7; CDR3 DNA: TGTGCCAGTACCATCACGGCAGGGTCCAACGAGCAGTACTTC; CDR3 protein: CASTITAGSNEQYF
clone size: NA; V gene: TRBV5-1; D gene: TRBD2; J gene: TRBJ2-7; CDR3 DNA: TGCGCCAGCAGCTTTAGGCGGGAGGGCCCCTACGAGCAGTACTTC; CDR3 protein: CASSFRREGPYEQYF
clone size: NA; V gene: TRBV5-5; D gene: TRBD1; J gene: TRBJ2-7; CDR3 DNA: TGTGCCAGCAGCTGGAATACCGGGACAGGGAAGTACGAGCAGTACTTC; CDR3 protein: CASSWNTGTGKYEQYF
clone size: NA; V gene: TRBV2; D gene: NA; J gene: TRBJ1-4; CDR3 DNA: TGTGCCAGCCAAAGGACAGCTAATGAAAAACTGTTTTTT; CDR3 protein: CASQRTANEKLFF
clone size: NA; V gene: TRBV4-1; D gene: NA; J gene: TRBJ2-1; CDR3 DNA: TGCGCCAGCAGCCGAACTCAGGGTGGTCCGAAGTTCTTC; CDR3 protein: CASSRTQGGPKFF
clone size: NA; V gene: TRBV13; D gene: NA; J gene: TRBJ2-7; CDR3 DNA: TGTGCCAGCAGCTTAGAGGGTCATTACGAGCAGTACTTC; CDR3 protein: CASSLEGHYEQYF
clone size: NA; V gene: TRBV7-2; D gene: NA; J gene: TRBJ1-2; CDR3 DNA: TGTGCCAGCAGCTTAGCGGCAGCCTACAGCTACTTAGCTAACTATGGCTACACCTTC; CDR3 protein: CASSLAAAYSYLANYGYTF
clone size: NA; V gene: TRBV5-1; D gene: TRBD1; J gene: TRBJ2-5; CDR3 DNA: TGCGCCAGCAGCCCGATCCTAGGACAGGGCGGTTTGGAGACCCAGTACTTC; CDR3 protein: CASSPILGQGGLETQYF
clone size: NA; V gene: TRBV6-5; D gene: NA; J gene: TRBJ1-2; CDR3 DNA: TGTGCCAGCAGTTACTCGGGGGATGATGGCTACACCTTC; CDR3 protein: CASSYSGDDGYTF
clone size: once; V gene: TRBV5-4; D gene: NA; J gene: TRBJ2-1; CDR3 DNA: TGTGCCAGCACCTTTTACGGGACTCTCACCTACAATGAGCAGTTCTTC; CDR3 protein: CASTFYGTLTYNEQFF
clone size: NA; V gene: TRBV11-2; D gene: NA; J gene: TRBJ2-3; CDR3 DNA: TGTGCCAGCAGCTTAGGGTCCGACACAGATACGCAGTATTTT; CDR3 protein: CASSLGSDTDTQYF
clone size: NA; V gene: TRBV9; D gene: TRBD2; J gene: TRBJ2-2; CDR3 DNA: TGTGCCAGCAGCCTTCGCGGGAGAAGGGGCGGGGAGCTGTTTTTT; CDR3 protein: CASSLRGRRGGELFF
clone size: NA; V gene: TRBV19; D gene: TRBD2; J gene: TRBJ2-1; CDR3 DNA: TGTGCCAGTAGTAACGGTGGAGCGGGAACGCAGTTCTTC; CDR3 protein: CASSNGGAGTQFF
clone size: NA; V gene: TRBV7-8; D gene: NA; J gene: TRBJ1-5; CDR3 DNA: TGTGCCACCGAAGGCCCGATAGGCAATCAGCCCCAGCATTTT; CDR3 protein: CATEGPIGNQPQHF
clone size: NA; V gene: TRBV7-9; D gene: NA; J gene: TRBJ2-1; CDR3 DNA: TGTGCCAGCAGCTTAGTGGGTCCTATCTCCTACAATGAGCAGTTCTTC; CDR3 protein: CASSLVGPISYNEQFF
clone size: NA; V gene: TRBV6-4; D gene: NA; J gene: TRBJ2-3; CDR3 DNA: TGTGCCAGCAGCGCTGGGGACACAGATACGCAGTATTTT; CDR3 protein: CASSAGDTDTQYF
clone size: once; V gene: TRBV7-8; D gene: NA; J gene: TRBJ1-1; CDR3 DNA: TGTGCCAGCAGCCCGGACCTGGACCTAAGGGGGACCACTGAAGCTTTCTTT; CDR3 protein: CASSPDLDLRGTTEAFF
clone size: NA; V gene: TRBV30; D gene: NA; J gene: TRBJ2-7; CDR3 DNA: TGTGCCTGGAAAGGTAGCGAGTACGAGCAGTACTTC; CDR3 protein: CAWKGSEYEQYF
clone size: few; V gene: TRBV4-1; D gene: NA; J gene: TRBJ1-3; CDR3 DNA: TGCGCCAGCAGCCAAGAGTTAGACTCTGGAAACACCATATATTTT; CDR3 protein: CASSQELDSGNTIYF
clone size: once; V gene: TRBV4-1; D gene: NA; J gene: TRBJ2-2; CDR3 DNA: TGCGCCAGCAGCAAAACTACGAACACCGGGGAGCTGTTTTTT; CDR3 protein: CASSKTTNTGELFF
clone size: few; V gene: TRBV7-9; D gene: NA; J gene: TRBJ2-5; CDR3 DNA: TGTGCCAGCAGCTTAGACCAAGAGACCCAGTACTTC; CDR3 protein: CASSLDQETQYF
clone size: NA; V gene: TRBV5-1; D gene: NA; J gene: TRBJ2-3; CDR3 DNA: TGCGCCAGCAGCCCCGCCACTGTAGGGTCTAGCACAGATACGCAGTATTTT; CDR3 protein: CASSPATVGSSTDTQYF
clone size: once; V gene: TRBV30; D gene: TRBD2; J gene: TRBJ2-7; CDR3 DNA: TGTGCCTGGGGCCCGTTAGCAGCGGGAGGTATTATCTACGAGCAGTACTTC; CDR3 protein: CAWGPLAAGGIIYEQYF
clone size: NA; V gene: TRBV30; D gene: NA; J gene: TRBJ1-6; CDR3 DNA: TGTGCCTCCAGCGAAGGGAGAGATTCACCCCTCCACTTT; CDR3 protein: CASSEGRDSPLHF
clone size: NA; V gene: TRBV12-5; D gene: NA; J gene: TRBJ2-7; CDR3 DNA: TGTGCTAGTGGCAACAGTGGGGTGTACGAGCAGTACTTC; CDR3 protein: CASGNSGVYEQYF
clone size: NA; V gene: TRBV15; D gene: NA; J gene: TRBJ2-1; CDR3 DNA: TGTGCCACCAGCAGAGATGCGGCCCATTCCTTGAATGAGCAGTTCTTC; CDR3 protein: CATSRDAAHSLNEQFF